This TCR beta chain was sequenced in a study of cytomegalovirus exposure and HLA in healthy donors. Study conclusions and caveats: The study dropped some indistinguishable V segments, TRBV6-2 and TRBV6-3 among them. Later on, analysis showed that most CMV-associated TCR beta chains appeared to be HLA-restricted.

This PCR relied on a set of 60 Vbeta primers and 13 Jbeta primers. Only in-frame clones appear in the TCRdb table, and some are missing; sequencing was by immunoSEQ multiplex PCR. The data show approximately 190,000 clones, approximately 70% seen once. With regard to this clone: The antigen is unknown.

CDR1 SNHLY and CDR2 FYNNEI come from the germline V gene. The CDR3 is made up of 15 amino acids. V gave up 4 bases and J gave up 4 bases; unmatched junction bases: 5. Sequencing was carried out using PBMCs. The clonotype was recovered from a man aged 40-55 years in good health and CMV-seropositive. The rearrangement links TRBV2 to TRBJ2-2; 8 positions match TRBD2. In nucleotides, the CDR3 is TGTGCCAGCAGTGGAGCGGGGGCCGTCACCGGGGAGCTGTTTTTT. Protein product: CASSGAGAVTGELFF.